The clone carrying this TCR beta chain has a single count. These data belong to a study of blood T cell repertoires in COVID-19. Study-wide context: The United States, Italy and Spain provided the acute and convalescent COVID-19 samples. The cDNA or gDNA used as material had been derived from T cells, B-cell-depleted T cells, or PBMCs.

Under the authors' procedure: The assay estimated nucleated cells by amplifying reference gene primers. Measured with immunoSEQ multiplex PCR; TCRdb has only the in-frame clones, and not every one. From that table come the V and J calls and clone size; the DNA was used to work out D and trimming. This table holds more than 150,000 clones, 89% found once. The CDR3 is 16 residues long. Germline loops: CDR1 SGDLS, CDR2 YYNGEE. The junction had 10 bases not matched to a gene; V was cut back by 5 bases and J by 1 base. The chain is built from TRBV9 and TRBJ2-3; 7 nucleotides line up with TRBD1. The specimen sequenced was peripheral blood. This TCR was recovered from a man aged 35-49 years with acute or convalescent COVID-19. CDR3 sequence: CASSAGTGVGTDTQYF. The CDR3 DNA sequence: TGTGCCAGCAGTGCCGGCACAGGGGTTGGCACAGATACGCAGTATTTT. The variable domain in full, with the rest retrieved from reference TRBV9 and TRBJ2-3, is DSGVTQTPKHLITATGQRVTLRCSPRSGDLSVYWYQQSLDQGLQFLIQYYNGEERAKGNILERFSAQQFPDLHSELNLSSLELGDSALYFCASSAGTGVGTDTQYFGPGTRLTVL.